The 9 T cell receptor beta chains listed next were all sequenced from one sample in a study of beta chain features in type 1 diabetes. Expressed TCRB transcripts were sequenced because the isolated RNA had all been reverse transcribed beforehand. Libraries were prepared by immunoSEQ multiplex PCR; TCRdb keeps only in-frame clonotypes and omits some of them. The profile shows roughly 400,000 clones, 14% of them singletons. The sample comprised naive CD4+ T cells from blood. These receptors all come from a man in his thirties or forties in good health.

This clone was seen a handful of times. The chain has TRBV10-2 and TRBJ2-1; 10 nucleotides agree with TRBD2. The CDR3 runs to 15 residues. V dropped 2 bases and J dropped 3; count of bases not matched to a gene: 1. Germline values: CDR1 WSHSY, CDR2 SAAADI. CDR3 nucleotides: TGCGCCAGCAGTGAGCCTAGCGGGGGCTACAATGAGCAGTTCTTC. Residues: CASSEPSGGYNEQFF.

In its sample, this clone was seen a few times. The CDR3 DNA is TGTGCCAGTAGTATAGGGGCTAGCCGAGTTCAGGGTGAGCAGTTCTTC. This codes for CASSIGASRVQGEQFF. V usage is TRBV19 and J usage is TRBJ2-1; D possibly uses TRBD1 or TRBD2 (5 bases each). Germline lookup yields CDR1 LNHDA and CDR2 SQIVND (reference sequence). This CDR3 contains 16 residues. V lost 1 base and J lost 9, with 19 bases in between.

The rearrangement links TRBV7-9 to TRBJ2-6; no clear D. V was pared by 4 bases and J by 5 bases, with 6 bases between. CDR3 length: 13 amino acids. Germline CDR1 and CDR2: SEHNR and FQNEAQ (reference sequence). This CDR3 is CASSSPRANVLTF. As DNA, the CDR3 is TGTGCCAGCAGCTCCCCCAGGGCCAACGTCCTGACTTTC.

The CDR3 DNA reads TGTGCCAGCAGCTTGTTACAGGGTTTGGCTTTCTTT. Amino acids: CASSLLQGLAFF. This rearrangement joins TRBV7-2 to TRBJ1-1; tentatively, D is TRBD1 (6 bases). Germline V lookup: CDR1 SGHTA, CDR2 FQGNSA. This CDR3 is 12 amino acids long. Trimming shortened V by 3 bases and J by 11 bases, and 13 bases separated the two germline ends.

The genes are TRBV4-3 and TRBJ2-3; D is perhaps TRBD2 (6 bases). CDR3 length: 15 amino acids. Trimming stripped 5 bases from V and 2 bases from J, with 14 bases between. Germline V gene sequence: CDR1 LGHNA, CDR2 YSLEER. The DNA for the CDR3 is TGCGCCAGCAGCGTGGGCCGCGGGGACACAGATACGCAGTATTTT. Translation gives CASSVGRGDTDTQYF.

In this sample, this clone turned up a few times. The chain is built from TRBV10-3 and TRBJ2-7; the match to TRBD1 covers 10 bases. V lost 7 bases and J lost 4; bases outside the gene matches: 4. This CDR3 is 13 amino acids long. From germline, CDR1 is ENHRY and CDR2 SYGVKD. The CDR3: CAITGQGTYEQYF. The CDR3 DNA follows: TGTGCCATCACGGGACAGGGGACTTACGAGCAGTACTTC.

The genes are TRBV9 and TRBJ1-2; no firm D call. CDR3 length equals 15 residues. The germline V gene has CDR1 SGDLS and CDR2 YYNGEE. V was pared by 6 bases and J by 8 bases, with 23 bases between. The CDR3 sequence is CASTPGPTGTEGYTF. The CDR3 DNA reads TGTGCCAGCACCCCAGGTCCGACGGGAACTGAGGGCTACACCTTC.

Only a few counts were recorded for this clone. J is TRBJ1-1 and V is TRBV6-5, with 9 bases lining up with TRBD1. The junction had 7 bases not matched to a gene; V was cut back by 6 bases and J by 2 bases. The CDR3 contains 15 residues. CDR1 is MNHEY, CDR2 SVGAGI, per germline. For the CDR3, the DNA is TGTGCCAGCAGAGATCCGGGACAGGGAAACACTGAAGCTTTCTTT. As protein: CASRDPGQGNTEAFF.

There are a few counts of this clone. The same CDR3 also results from other DNA sequences found in this sample. The gene calls are TRBV2 and TRBJ2-5; TRBD2 might be the D (5 bases). Per germline, CDR1 SNHLY and CDR2 FYNNEI. Trimming removed 4 bases from V and 2 bases from J, with 8 bases in between. The CDR3 spans 13 residues. CDR3 protein: CASSAGEQETQYF. The CDR3 region has the DNA TGTGCCAGCAGTGCTGGGGAGCAAGAGACCCAGTACTTC.